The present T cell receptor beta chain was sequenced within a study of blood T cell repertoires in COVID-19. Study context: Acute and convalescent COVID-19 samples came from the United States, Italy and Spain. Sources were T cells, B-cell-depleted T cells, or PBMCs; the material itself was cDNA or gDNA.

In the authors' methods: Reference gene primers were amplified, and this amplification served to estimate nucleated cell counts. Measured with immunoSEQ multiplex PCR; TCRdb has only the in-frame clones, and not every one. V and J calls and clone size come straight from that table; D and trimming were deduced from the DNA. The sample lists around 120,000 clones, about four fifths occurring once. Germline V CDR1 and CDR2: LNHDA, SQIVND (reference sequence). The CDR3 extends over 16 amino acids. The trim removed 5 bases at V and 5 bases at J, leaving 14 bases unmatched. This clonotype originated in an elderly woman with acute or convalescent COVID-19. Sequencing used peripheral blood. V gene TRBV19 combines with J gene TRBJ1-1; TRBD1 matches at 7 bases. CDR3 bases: TGTGCCAGTAGTTTCCCTCCCCGGGACAGCCGGACTGAAGCTTTCTTT. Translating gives CASSFPPRDSRTEAFF.